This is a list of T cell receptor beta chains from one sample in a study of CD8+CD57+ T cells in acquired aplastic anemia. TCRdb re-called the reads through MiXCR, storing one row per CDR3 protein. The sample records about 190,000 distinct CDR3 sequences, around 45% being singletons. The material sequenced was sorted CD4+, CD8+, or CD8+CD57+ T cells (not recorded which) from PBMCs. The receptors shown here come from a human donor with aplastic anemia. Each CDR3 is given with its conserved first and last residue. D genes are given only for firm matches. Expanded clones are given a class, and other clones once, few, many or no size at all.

CDR3 protein: CASSLDLAATNSPLHF
CDR3 DNA: TGTGCCAGCAGCTTAGATCTGGCAGCTACCAATTCACCCCTCCACTTT
D gene: -
clone size: -
J gene: TRBJ1-6
V gene: TRBV11-2

CDR3 protein: CASSIDPGFNYGYTF
CDR3 DNA: TGTGCCAGTAGTATAGATCCAGGGTTTAACTATGGCTACACCTTC
D gene: -
clone size: many
J gene: TRBJ1-2
V gene: TRBV19

CDR3 protein: CSARESAGLAGGPSSYEQYF
CDR3 DNA: TGCAGTGCTAGAGAGTCCGCCGGGCTAGCGGGAGGGCCGAGCTCCTACGAGCAGTACTTC
D gene: TRBD2
clone size: -
J gene: TRBJ2-7
V gene: TRBV20-1

CDR3 protein: CASGTSGPGEQYF
CDR3 DNA: TGCGCCAGCGGGACTAGCGGGCCGGGGGAGCAGTACTTC
D gene: TRBD2
clone size: many
J gene: TRBJ2-7
V gene: TRBV5-1

CDR3 protein: CATSRVGRGGDTQYF
CDR3 DNA: TGTGCCACCAGCAGAGTAGGGCGGGGGGGAGATACGCAGTATTTT
D gene: TRBD2
clone size: many
J gene: TRBJ2-3
V gene: TRBV15

CDR3 protein: CASSLAPGDNYGYTF
CDR3 DNA: TGTGCCAGCAGCTTAGCGCCGGGGGATAACTATGGCTACACCTTC
D gene: -
clone size: many
J gene: TRBJ1-2
V gene: TRBV7-6

CDR3 protein: CASGYRAGVVNEQFF
CDR3 DNA: TGTGCCAGCGGTTACCGGGCGGGAGTTGTCAATGAGCAGTTCTTC
D gene: TRBD2
clone size: -
J gene: TRBJ2-1
V gene: TRBV6-5

CDR3 protein: CASGSGTSGSTDTQYF
CDR3 DNA: TGTGCTAGTGGCTCCGGGACTAGCGGTAGCACAGATACGCAGTATTTT
D gene: TRBD2
clone size: -
J gene: TRBJ2-3
V gene: TRBV12-5

CDR3 protein: CATSRDVAGANVLTF
CDR3 DNA: TGTGCCACCAGCAGAGATGTGGCTGGGGCCAACGTCCTGACTTTC
D gene: -
clone size: few
J gene: TRBJ2-6
V gene: TRBV15

CDR3 protein: CASSTGLSEQFF
CDR3 DNA: TGTGCCAGTAGTACGGGACTTTCAGAGCAGTTCTTC
D gene: -
clone size: few
J gene: TRBJ2-1
V gene: TRBV19

CDR3 protein: CASSQDTSRGDYGYTF
CDR3 DNA: TGTGCCAGCAGCCAAGATACGTCACGAGGGGACTATGGCTACACCTTC
D gene: -
clone size: few
J gene: TRBJ1-2
V gene: TRBV3-1

CDR3 protein: CASGQGERYEQYF
CDR3 DNA: TGTGCCAGTGGACAGGGGGAGCGCTACGAGCAGTACTTC
D gene: TRBD1
clone size: -
J gene: TRBJ2-7
V gene: TRBV19

CDR3 protein: CASSPYSSGAVGRQYF
CDR3 DNA: TGCGCCAGCAGCCCCTATTCTAGCGGGGCAGTGGGGAGGCAGTATTTT
D gene: TRBD2
clone size: many
J gene: TRBJ2-3
V gene: TRBV5-1

CDR3 protein: CASHEGNGRARDTQYF
CDR3 DNA: TGCGCCAGCCATGAGGGTAACGGGAGGGCCAGAGATACGCAGTATTTT
D gene: TRBD2
clone size: -
J gene: TRBJ2-3
V gene: TRBV5-1

CDR3 protein: CATSDGTSGGTANTGELFF
CDR3 DNA: TGTGCCACCAGTGACGGGACTAGCGGGGGCACTGCGAACACCGGGGAGCTGTTTTTT
D gene: TRBD2
clone size: once
J gene: TRBJ2-2
V gene: TRBV24-1

CDR3 protein: CAISAQGADTEAFF
CDR3 DNA: TGTGCCATCAGTGCCCAGGGGGCAGACACTGAAGCTTTCTTT
D gene: TRBD1
clone size: once
J gene: TRBJ1-1
V gene: TRBV10-3

CDR3 protein: CSASRGPDEQYF
CDR3 DNA: TGCAGTGCCTCCAGGGGACCCGACGAGCAGTACTTC
D gene: -
clone size: -
J gene: TRBJ2-7
V gene: TRBV20-1

CDR3 protein: CASTVAGGNEQYF
CDR3 DNA: TGTGCCAGCACCGTAGCGGGAGGTAACGAGCAGTACTTC
D gene: TRBD2
clone size: -
J gene: TRBJ2-7
V gene: TRBV2

CDR3 protein: CASSLARDIYSNQPQHF
CDR3 DNA: TGTGCCAGCAGCTTAGCCCGGGACATCTATAGCAATCAGCCCCAGCATTTT
D gene: -
clone size: many
J gene: TRBJ1-5
V gene: TRBV7-2

CDR3 protein: CASSSRTGKGYEQYF
CDR3 DNA: TGTGCCAGCAGCTCCCGGACAGGGAAAGGATACGAGCAGTACTTC
D gene: TRBD1
clone size: once
J gene: TRBJ2-7
V gene: TRBV7-2

CDR3 protein: CASSSQGVINTEAFF
CDR3 DNA: TGTGCCAGCAGCTCGCAAGGCGTCATCAACACTGAAGCTTTCTTT
D gene: -
clone size: -
J gene: TRBJ1-1
V gene: TRBV7-2

CDR3 protein: CASSQAGTSGTTISYEQYF
CDR3 DNA: TGTGCCAGCAGTCAGGCGGGGACTAGCGGGACTACCATCTCCTACGAGCAGTACTTC
D gene: TRBD2
clone size: many
J gene: TRBJ2-7
V gene: TRBV7-4

CDR3 protein: CASSVGGSGLPYEQYF
CDR3 DNA: TGTGCCAGCAGCGTAGGGGGTAGCGGGCTACCCTACGAGCAGTACTTC
D gene: TRBD2
clone size: many
J gene: TRBJ2-7
V gene: TRBV9

CDR3 protein: CASSRTGGQETQYF
CDR3 DNA: TGTGCCAGCAGCCGGACAGGGGGACAAGAGACCCAGTACTTC
D gene: TRBD1
clone size: -
J gene: TRBJ2-5
V gene: TRBV7-9

CDR3 protein: CATSDKRDEQFF
CDR3 DNA: TGTGCCACCAGTGACAAGAGGGATGAGCAGTTCTTC
D gene: -
clone size: -
J gene: TRBJ2-1
V gene: TRBV24-1

CDR3 protein: CASSDGALLKETQYF
CDR3 DNA: TGTGCCAGCAGTGATGGGGCCTTATTAAAAGAGACCCAGTACTTC
D gene: -
clone size: many
J gene: TRBJ2-5
V gene: TRBV25-1

CDR3 protein: CASSSGQGTNEKLFF
CDR3 DNA: TGTGCCAGCTCATCCGGACAGGGGACTAATGAAAAACTGTTTTTT
D gene: TRBD1
clone size: -
J gene: TRBJ1-4
V gene: TRBV18

CDR3 protein: CASSLGPRNLNGELFF
CDR3 DNA: TGTGCCAGCAGCTTAGGCCCCCGCAATTTAAACGGGGAGCTGTTTTTT
D gene: -
clone size: many
J gene: TRBJ2-2
V gene: TRBV7-3

CDR3 protein: CAISEAGSQPQHF
CDR3 DNA: TGTGCCATCAGTGAGGCAGGGAGTCAGCCCCAGCATTTT
D gene: -
clone size: few
J gene: TRBJ1-5
V gene: TRBV10-3

CDR3 protein: CASSPRGSRTDTQYF
CDR3 DNA: TGTGCCAGCAGCCCGAGGGGGAGCCGGACAGATACGCAGTATTTT
D gene: -
clone size: -
J gene: TRBJ2-3
V gene: TRBV3-1

CDR3 protein: CASSFSLRRTTDTEAFF
CDR3 DNA: TGTGCCAGCAGCTTTAGCCTTCGACGGACGACGGACACTGAAGCTTTCTTT
D gene: -
clone size: -
J gene: TRBJ1-1
V gene: TRBV11-1

CDR3 protein: CSARDRRVSYEQYF
CDR3 DNA: TGCAGTGCGCGGGACAGGAGGGTTTCCTACGAGCAGTACTTC
D gene: TRBD1
clone size: many
J gene: TRBJ2-7
V gene: TRBV20-1

CDR3 protein: CASSQPGQGHEQYF
CDR3 DNA: TGCGCCAGCAGCCAACCGGGACAGGGCCACGAGCAGTACTTC
D gene: TRBD1
clone size: many
J gene: TRBJ2-7
V gene: TRBV4-1

CDR3 protein: CASTGFVGNSPLHF
CDR3 DNA: TGTGCCAGCACCGGTTTCGTTGGGAATTCACCCCTCCACTTT
D gene: -
clone size: -
J gene: TRBJ1-6
V gene: TRBV25-1

CDR3 protein: CASSVGLAIDEQFF
CDR3 DNA: TGTGCCAGTAGTGTCGGACTAGCGATCGATGAGCAGTTCTTC
D gene: TRBD2
clone size: many
J gene: TRBJ2-1
V gene: TRBV19

CDR3 protein: CSVPGASLEAGEQYF
CDR3 DNA: TGCAGCGTACCTGGGGCCTCTCTGGAAGCAGGCGAGCAGTACTTC
D gene: -
clone size: -
J gene: TRBJ2-7
V gene: TRBV29-1

CDR3 protein: CASSPGQEWETQYF
CDR3 DNA: TGTGCCAGCAGCCCCGGACAGGAGTGGGAGACCCAGTACTTC
D gene: TRBD1
clone size: -
J gene: TRBJ2-5
V gene: TRBV6-5

CDR3 protein: CAISGQSYEQYF
CDR3 DNA: TGTGCCATCAGCGGGCAATCATACGAGCAGTACTTC
D gene: -
clone size: -
J gene: TRBJ2-7
V gene: TRBV10-3

CDR3 protein: CSARDRRGNQPQHF
CDR3 DNA: TGCAGTGCTAGAGATCGACGGGGAAATCAGCCCCAGCATTTT
D gene: -
clone size: many
J gene: TRBJ1-5
V gene: TRBV20-1

CDR3 protein: CATSDPAGSGADVLTF
CDR3 DNA: TGTGCCACCAGTGACCCCGCAGGGTCTGGGGCCGACGTCCTGACTTTC
D gene: -
clone size: -
J gene: TRBJ2-6
V gene: TRBV24-1

CDR3 protein: CASQNRGTNYEQYF
CDR3 DNA: TGTGCCAGTCAAAACAGGGGGACTAACTACGAGCAGTACTTC
D gene: -
clone size: many
J gene: TRBJ2-7
V gene: TRBV25-1

CDR3 protein: CASSLAGGFSYNEQFF
CDR3 DNA: TGTGCCAGCAGCCTAGCGGGAGGTTTTTCCTACAATGAGCAGTTCTTC
D gene: TRBD2
clone size: many
J gene: TRBJ2-1
V gene: TRBV9